In this sample, the clone carrying this T cell receptor beta chain turned up once. Profiled with immunoSEQ multiplex PCR; TCRdb holds only in-frame clones, not every one. Among about 250,000 clones, roughly nine tenths were seen once, and the ten largest hold under 2.5%. The record originates from a study of blood T cell repertoires in COVID-19. This clonotype was obtained from a woman aged 18-29 years who had recovered from COVID-19. The sequenced sample was PBMCs or T cells enriched from blood (not recorded which).

CDR3 coding DNA: TGTGCCAGTAGTAGGACTCCTCTGAACACTGAAGCTTTCTTT. This sequence encodes CASSRTPLNTEAFF. This rearrangement joins TRBV19 to TRBJ1-1; D gene uncertain. This CDR3 is built from 14 residues. V lost 4 bases and J 0 bases, leaving 9 bases between the germline ends. The germline CDR1 and CDR2 sequences are LNHDA and SQIVND (reference sequence).